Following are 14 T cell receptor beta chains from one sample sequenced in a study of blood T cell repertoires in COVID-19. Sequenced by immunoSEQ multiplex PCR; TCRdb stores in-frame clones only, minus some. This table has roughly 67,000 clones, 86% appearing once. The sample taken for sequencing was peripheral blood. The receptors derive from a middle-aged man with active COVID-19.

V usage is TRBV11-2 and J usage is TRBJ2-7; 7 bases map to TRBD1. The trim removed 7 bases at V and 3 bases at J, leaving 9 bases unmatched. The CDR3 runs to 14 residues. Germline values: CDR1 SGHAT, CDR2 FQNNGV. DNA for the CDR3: TGTGCCAGCAATAGGAGACAGGGTAACTACGAGCAGTACTTC. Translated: CASNRRQGNYEQYF.

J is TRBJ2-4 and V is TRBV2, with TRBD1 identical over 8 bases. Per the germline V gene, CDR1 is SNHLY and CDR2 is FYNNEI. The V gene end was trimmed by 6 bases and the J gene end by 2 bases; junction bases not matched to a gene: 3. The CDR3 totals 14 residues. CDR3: CASRDRVSKNIQYF. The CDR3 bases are TGTGCCAGCAGGGACAGGGTTTCCAAAAACATTCAGTACTTC.

DNA of the CDR3: TGTGCCAGCAGCTCATCCGGGACTTCTAACTATGGCTACACCTTC. It is translated as CASSSSGTSNYGYTF. This chain uses TRBV7-3 with TRBJ1-2; tentatively, D is TRBD1 (5 bases). The germline gives CDR1 SGHTA, CDR2 FQGTGA. V was pared by 4 bases and J by 0 bases, with 12 bases between. This CDR3 has 15 residues.

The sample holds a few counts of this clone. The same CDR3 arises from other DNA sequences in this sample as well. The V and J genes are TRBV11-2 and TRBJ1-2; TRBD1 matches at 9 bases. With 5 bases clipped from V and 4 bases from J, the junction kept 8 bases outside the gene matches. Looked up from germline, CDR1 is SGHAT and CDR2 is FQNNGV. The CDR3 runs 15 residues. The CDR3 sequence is CASSPGTGRGYGYTF. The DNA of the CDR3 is TGTGCCAGCAGCCCGGGGACAGGGAGAGGCTATGGCTACACCTTC. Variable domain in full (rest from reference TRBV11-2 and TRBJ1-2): EAGVAQSPRYKIIEKRQSVAFWCNPISGHATLYWYQQILGQGPKLLIQFQNNGVVDDSQLPKDRFSAERLKGVDSTLKIQPAKLEDSAVYLCASSPGTGRGYGYTFGSGTRLTVV.

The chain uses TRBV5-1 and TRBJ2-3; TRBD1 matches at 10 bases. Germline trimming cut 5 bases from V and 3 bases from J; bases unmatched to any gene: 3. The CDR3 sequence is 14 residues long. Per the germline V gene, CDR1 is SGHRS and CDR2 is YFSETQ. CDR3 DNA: TGCGCCAGCAGAAGACAGGGGGCAACAGATACGCAGTATTTT. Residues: CASRRQGATDTQYF.

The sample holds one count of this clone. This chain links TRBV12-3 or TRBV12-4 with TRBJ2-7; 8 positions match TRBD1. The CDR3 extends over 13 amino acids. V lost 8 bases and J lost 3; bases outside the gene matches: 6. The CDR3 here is CASLRQGFYEQYF. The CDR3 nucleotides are TGTGCCAGCCTTAGACAGGGGTTCTACGAGCAGTACTTC.

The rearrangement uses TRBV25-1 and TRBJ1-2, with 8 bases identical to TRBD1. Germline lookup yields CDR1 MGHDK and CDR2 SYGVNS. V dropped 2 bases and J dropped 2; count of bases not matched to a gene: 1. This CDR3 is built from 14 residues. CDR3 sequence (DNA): TGTGCCAGCAGTGAAAGGACAGGGAACTATGGCTACACCTTC. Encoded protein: CASSERTGNYGYTF.

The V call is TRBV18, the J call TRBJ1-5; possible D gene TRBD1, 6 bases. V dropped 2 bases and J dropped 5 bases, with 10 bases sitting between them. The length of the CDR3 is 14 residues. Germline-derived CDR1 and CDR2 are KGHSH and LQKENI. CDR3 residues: CASSPTQGYQPQHF. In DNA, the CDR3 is TGTGCCAGCTCACCAACCCAGGGGTATCAGCCCCAGCATTTT.

CDR3 nucleotides: TGTGCCAGCAGCCCGCAGGGGGTAGGAGCCTACGAGCAGTACTTC. Protein sequence: CASSPQGVGAYEQYF. The chain uses TRBV6-5 and TRBJ2-7; TRBD1 matches 7 bases. The CDR3 has 15 amino acids. The V gene's germline CDR1 is MNHEY and CDR2 SVGAGI. The ends lost 6 bases at V and 2 bases at J; junction bases unmatched: 10.

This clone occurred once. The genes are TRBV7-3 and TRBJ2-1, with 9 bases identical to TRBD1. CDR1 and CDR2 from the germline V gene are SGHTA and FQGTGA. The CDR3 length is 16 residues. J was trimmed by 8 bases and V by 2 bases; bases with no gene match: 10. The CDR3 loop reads CASSLRAGTGLDEQFF. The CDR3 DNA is TGTGCCAGCAGCTTACGGGCCGGGACAGGGCTGGATGAGCAGTTCTTC. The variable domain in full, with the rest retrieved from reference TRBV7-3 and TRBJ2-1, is GAGVSQTPSNKVTEKGKYVELRCDPISGHTALYWYRQSLGQGPEFLIYFQGTGAADDSGLPNDRFFAVRPEGSVSTLKIQRTERGDSAVYLCASSLRAGTGLDEQFFGPGTRLTVL.

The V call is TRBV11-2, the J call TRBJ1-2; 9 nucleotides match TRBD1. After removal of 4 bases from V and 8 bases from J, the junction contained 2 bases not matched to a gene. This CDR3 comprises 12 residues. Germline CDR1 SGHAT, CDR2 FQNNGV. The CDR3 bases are TGTGCCAGCAGCTACGGGACAGGGGGCTACACCTTC. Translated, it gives CASSYGTGGYTF.

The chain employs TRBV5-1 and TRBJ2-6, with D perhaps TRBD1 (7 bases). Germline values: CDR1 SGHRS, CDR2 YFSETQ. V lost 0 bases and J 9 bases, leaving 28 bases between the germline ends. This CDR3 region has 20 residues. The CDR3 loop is CASSLVGGDTGGVWGNVLTF. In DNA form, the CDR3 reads TGCGCCAGCAGCTTGGTAGGGGGCGACACTGGAGGGGTGTGGGGCAACGTCCTGACTTTC.

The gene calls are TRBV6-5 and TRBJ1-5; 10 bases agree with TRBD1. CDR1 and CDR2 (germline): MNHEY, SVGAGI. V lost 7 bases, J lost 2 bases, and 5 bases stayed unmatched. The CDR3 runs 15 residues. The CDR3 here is CASTGQGDGNQPQHF. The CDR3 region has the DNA TGTGCCAGCACCGGACAGGGGGACGGCAATCAGCCCCAGCATTTT.

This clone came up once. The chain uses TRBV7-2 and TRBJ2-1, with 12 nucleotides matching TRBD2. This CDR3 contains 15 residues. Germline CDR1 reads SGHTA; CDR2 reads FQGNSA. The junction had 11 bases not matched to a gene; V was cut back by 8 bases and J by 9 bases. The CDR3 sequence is CASQLAGGRTTEQFF. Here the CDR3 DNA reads TGTGCCAGCCAACTAGCGGGAGGTCGTACAACTGAGCAGTTCTTC.